This T cell receptor (beta chain) was recorded in a study of shared clonotypes between healthy human individuals (TCRdb year 2020). With respect to the entire study: A couple of women and a few men aged 18 to 49 years were included in the cohort. To estimate repertoire size and how much clonotypes are shared between individuals, the study performed deep sequencing of blood TCR repertoires from about 5 healthy adults. To increase sequencing depth and limit assay-specific biases, different laboratories used diverse techniques to prepare libraries and sequence TCR repertoires. Leukapheresis yielded between about 0.9 and 10 billion PBMCs per donor. General study outcomes and caveats: The genetic and exposure-history diversity represented was limited by the small number of donors. Sampling was restricted to blood, and TCR repertoires in tissues likely differ from the TCR repertoires found in blood. Based on pairwise subsampling, the degree of clonotype sharing among donors was expected to be affected by sequencing depth.

Donors were healthy HIV-negative adults with no recently reported acute infections or vaccinations. Only Caucasian adults living in Nashville, Tennessee, USA were represented among the donors. In the unsorted samples, 87 million or so PBMCs were counted, and genomic DNA was extracted using the QIAamp DNA Blood Mini kit. After blood collection by leukapheresis, PBMCs were isolated using Ficoll-Histopaque density gradient centrifugation and then cryopreserved in the vapor phase of liquid nitrogen. Per the germline V gene, SGHAT is the CDR1 and FQNNGV is the CDR2. The junction carries 0 bases between V and J, which are trimmed by 2 bases and 2 bases respectively. The CDR3 runs 12 amino acids, cysteine and phenylalanine included. Only the CDR3 DNA stays, 36 bases, in frame from base 1. Using the deep immunoSEQ assay, multiplex PCR amplified TCR CDR3 regions from genomic DNA. For each cell subset, the extracted genomic DNA was distributed evenly across all wells of several immunoSEQ 96-well plates, and each plate served as one replicate. For unsorted PBMC, each replicate PCR was loaded with around 300 ng genomic DNA, equivalent to 25,000 to 35,000 T cell genomes. Ten immunoSEQ deep assay plates were used to sequence unsorted PBMC genomic DNA. The purified libraries were quantified using a Qubit 3.0 fluorometer, sized with a Bioanalyzer 2100, and then quantified again using the KAPA Library Quantification kit. A separate single-read 150-cycle Illumina NextSeq 550 flow cell was used to sequence each immunoSEQ 96-well plate. Per the source publication's procedure: Because the immunoSEQ output included only junctional sequences and no quality scores, the filtering could not be the same as the filtering used for full-length reads. Sequences were annotated with PyIR, a Python wrapper for IgBLAST v1.9, and V/J genes and CDR3 were assigned using IMGT germline references. Reads were removed for weak V/J assignments (E-value above 1e-6), missing CDR3, stop codons, out-of-frame junctions, or ambiguous translated residues. V3J clonotypes were defined by identical inferred V gene, J gene, and CDR3 amino acid sequence. The percentage overlap between two repertoires was calculated by dividing the number of shared unique clonotypes by the size of the smaller repertoire. Repertoire richness was assessed with RTK rarefaction, the Chao1 estimator, and Recon v2.1 estimates of unobserved clonotypes. TCRdb holds this immuneACCESS table with in-frame rearrangements only. Some clones are missing; in checked studies, unresolved V genes explain under half, and the rest has no known cause. V, J and clone size derive from that table, while D and trimming were established from the DNA sequence. The table for this sample lists roughly 500,000 clones; roughly 77% of them were counted only once. The ten largest clones take up 13% of the sample.

Comments on this clone: The target of this receptor is not known. The record has no base qualities; no much larger clone is one base away.

This receptor was identified in a woman aged 40-49 years in good health. Some clones in this sample may be carry-over from other donors' samples. The sequence links TRBV11-2 to TRBJ2-2; the D gene lacks a confident call. The sample taken for sequencing was PBMCs. The CDR3 sequence is CASSLNTGELFF. At the DNA level, the sequence is TGTGCCAGCAGCTTAAACACCGGGGAGCTGTTTTTT.